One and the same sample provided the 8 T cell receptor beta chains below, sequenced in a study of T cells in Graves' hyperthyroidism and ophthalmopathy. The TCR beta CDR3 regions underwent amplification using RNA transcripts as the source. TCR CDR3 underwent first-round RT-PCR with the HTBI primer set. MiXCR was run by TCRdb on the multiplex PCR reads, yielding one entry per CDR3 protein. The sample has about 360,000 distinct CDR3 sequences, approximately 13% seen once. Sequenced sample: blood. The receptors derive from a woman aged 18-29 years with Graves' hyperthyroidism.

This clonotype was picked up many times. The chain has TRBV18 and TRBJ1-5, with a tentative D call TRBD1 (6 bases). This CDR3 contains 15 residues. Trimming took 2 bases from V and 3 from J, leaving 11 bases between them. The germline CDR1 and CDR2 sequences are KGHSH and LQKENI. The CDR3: CASSPDGQLNQPQHF. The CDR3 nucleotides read TGTGCCAGCTCACCAGACGGACAGCTCAATCAGCCCCAGCATTTT.

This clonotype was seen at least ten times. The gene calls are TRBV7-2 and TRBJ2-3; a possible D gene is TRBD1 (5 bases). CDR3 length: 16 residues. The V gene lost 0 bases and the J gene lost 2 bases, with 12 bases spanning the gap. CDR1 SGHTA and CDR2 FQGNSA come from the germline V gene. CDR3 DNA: TGTGCCAGCAGCTTAGCCGGGCAGGGTTACACAGATACGCAGTATTTT. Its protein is CASSLAGQGYTDTQYF.

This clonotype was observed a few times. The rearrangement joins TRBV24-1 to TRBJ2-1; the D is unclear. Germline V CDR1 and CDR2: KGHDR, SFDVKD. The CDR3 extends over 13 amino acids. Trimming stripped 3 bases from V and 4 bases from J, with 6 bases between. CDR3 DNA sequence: TGTGCCACCAGTGATAATATTTACAATGAGCAGTTCTTC. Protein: CATSDNIYNEQFF.

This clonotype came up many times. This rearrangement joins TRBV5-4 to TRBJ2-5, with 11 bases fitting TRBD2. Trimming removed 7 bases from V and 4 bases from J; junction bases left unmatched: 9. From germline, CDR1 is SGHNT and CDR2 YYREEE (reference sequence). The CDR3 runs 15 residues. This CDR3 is CASGLSGRAGETQYF. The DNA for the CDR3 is TGTGCCAGCGGCCTTAGCGGGAGGGCTGGAGAGACCCAGTACTTC.

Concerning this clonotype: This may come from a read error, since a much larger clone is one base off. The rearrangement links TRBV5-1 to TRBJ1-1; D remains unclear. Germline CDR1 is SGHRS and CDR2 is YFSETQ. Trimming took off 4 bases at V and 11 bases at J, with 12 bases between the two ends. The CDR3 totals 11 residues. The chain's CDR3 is CASSIQRAAFF. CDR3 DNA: TGCGCCAGCAGCATACAGAGAGCGGCTTTCTTT.

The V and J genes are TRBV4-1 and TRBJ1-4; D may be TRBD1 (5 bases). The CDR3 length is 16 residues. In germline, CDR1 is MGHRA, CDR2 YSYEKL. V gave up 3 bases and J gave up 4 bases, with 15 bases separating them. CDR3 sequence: CASSHPKTALNEKLFF. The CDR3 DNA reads TGCGCCAGCAGCCATCCTAAGACAGCGCTTAATGAAAAACTGTTTTTT.

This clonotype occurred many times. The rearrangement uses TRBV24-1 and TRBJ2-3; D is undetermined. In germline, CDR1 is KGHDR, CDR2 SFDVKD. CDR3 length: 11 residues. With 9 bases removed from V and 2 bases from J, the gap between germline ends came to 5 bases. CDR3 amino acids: CATRYTDTQYF. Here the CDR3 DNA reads TGTGCCACCCGGTACACAGATACGCAGTATTTT.

The CDR3 loop is CASSPSRFHGYTF. For the CDR3, the DNA is TGTGCCAGCAGTCCCTCCCGGTTCCATGGCTACACCTTC. This chain links TRBV12-3 or TRBV12-4 with TRBJ1-2; D is uncertain. This CDR3 has 13 residues. Trimming took 5 bases from V and 6 from J, leaving 13 bases between them.